A single sample is the source of the 26 T cell receptor beta chains below, sequenced in a study of cytomegalovirus exposure and HLA in healthy donors (dated by TCRdb to about 2017). Receptors were amplified or captured by the immunoSEQ multiplex PCR assay. The multiplex PCR relied on a mix of 60 forward primers for TCR Vbeta segments and 13 reverse primers for TCR Jbeta segments. The clones in this table, taken by TCRdb from immuneACCESS, are in-frame only. Not every clone is retained; where verified, under half of the shortfall comes from an unresolved V gene, and the cause of the rest is unknown. The table for this sample shows some 60,000 clones. The leading ten clones occupy 4% to 5.5% of the sample. The sample was PBMCs. These receptors came from a man aged 30 to 45 in good health and CMV-seropositive.

The V gene is TRBV30, the J gene TRBJ1-2; D gene unclear. The CDR3 is made up of 12 amino acids. Germline values: CDR1 GTSNPN, CDR2 SVGIG (reference sequence). Deletions cut 3 bases from V and 9 bases from J, with 14 bases between. The CDR3 DNA follows: TGTGCCTGGAGCCTCCCCCCGGGGAGCTACACCTTC. Its translation: CAWSLPPGSYTF.

This rearrangement joins TRBV6-5 to TRBJ1-1; 9 nucleotides agree with TRBD1. Trimming cost V 6 bases and J 4 bases; bases outside gene matches: 9. This CDR3 comprises 15 residues. CDR1 is MNHEY, CDR2 SVGAGI, per germline. The CDR3 here is CASSYLQGAGTEAFF. The DNA of the CDR3 is TGTGCCAGCAGCTACCTACAGGGGGCTGGCACTGAAGCTTTCTTT.

This rearrangement joins TRBV6-1 to TRBJ1-4; maybe TRBD1 (5 bases). This CDR3 is built from 12 residues. V was pared by 4 bases and J by 13 bases, with 13 bases between. Looked up from germline, CDR1 is MNHNS and CDR2 is SASEGT. The CDR3, as DNA: TGTGCCAGCAGTGTAAACCAGGGAGGACTGTTTTTT. It yields the protein CASSVNQGGLFF.

The chain employs TRBV11-3 and TRBJ1-1; D call uncertain. The CDR3 is 14 residues long. V lost 2 bases and J lost 10, with 17 bases in between. Germline V gives CDR1 SGHNT, CDR2 YENEEA. DNA for the CDR3: TGTGCCAGCAGCTTAAGTAAAGGGAGGGTAGGAGCTTTCTTT. Translated, it gives CASSLSKGRVGAFF.

The chain links TRBV6-1 to TRBJ2-5, with D possibly TRBD2 on 5 matching bases. The CDR3 is 12 amino acids. Germline V lookup: CDR1 MNHNS, CDR2 SASEGT. V lost 8 bases and J lost 3, with 10 bases in between. CDR3 sequence reads: CASGEPKETQYF. The CDR3 nucleotides read TGTGCCAGCGGGGAGCCCAAAGAGACCCAGTACTTC.

The V call is TRBV29-1, the J call TRBJ2-2; tentative D call: TRBD1 (6 bases). V lost 7 bases and J 3 bases, leaving 18 bases between the germline ends. Germline V gene lookup returns CDR1 SQVTM and CDR2 ANQGSEA. The CDR3 is 15 residues long. CDR3 amino acids: CSALGGDTYTGELFF. CDR3 nucleotides: TGCAGCGCCCTAGGTGGGGACACCTACACCGGGGAGCTGTTTTTT.

The chain has TRBV30 and TRBJ2-7; 11 bases are a match to TRBD2. Germline CDR1 is GTSNPN and CDR2 is SVGIG (reference sequence). Trimming removed 1 base from V and 5 bases from J; junction bases left unmatched: 10. The CDR3 is 16 amino acids. The CDR3 spells CAWSAPLTSGRNEQYF. CDR3 bases: TGTGCCTGGAGTGCGCCCCTTACTAGCGGGAGAAACGAGCAGTACTTC.

V and J are TRBV7-3 and TRBJ2-7, with 9 bases identical to TRBD1. V dropped 4 bases and J dropped 2; count of bases not matched to a gene: 6. Germline CDR1 SGHTA, CDR2 FQGTGA. The CDR3 consists of 15 residues. CDR3 region: CASSSTGGKAYEQYF. The CDR3 nucleotides read TGTGCCAGCAGCTCGACAGGGGGTAAGGCCTACGAGCAGTACTTC.

The chain uses TRBV5-1 and TRBJ2-2; maybe TRBD1 (6 bases). Trimming took 6 bases from V and 1 from J, leaving 16 bases between them. The CDR3 is made up of 16 amino acids. Germline V gives CDR1 SGHRS, CDR2 YFSETQ. CDR3 loop: CASTFRVGGNTGELFF. The CDR3 coding sequence is TGCGCCAGCACCTTTCGCGTAGGGGGGAACACCGGGGAGCTGTTTTTT.

This chain links TRBV2 with TRBJ2-7, with a tentative D call TRBD2 (6 bases). Looked up from germline, CDR1 is SNHLY and CDR2 is FYNNEI. This CDR3 region has 14 residues. Between the trimmed V and J ends, which lost 1 base and 1 base, there was a span of 8 bases. The CDR3 loop is CASSEGDSSYEQYF. DNA of the CDR3: TGTGCCAGCAGTGAAGGGGACTCTTCCTACGAGCAGTACTTC.

V gene TRBV5-4 combines with J gene TRBJ2-1; 7 bases align to TRBD1. CDR3 length equals 14 residues. Trimming removed 2 bases from V and 6 bases from J; junction bases left unmatched: 5. CDR1 SGHNT and CDR2 YYREEE come from the germline V gene (reference sequence). In nucleotides, the CDR3 is TGTGCCAGCAGCTTTTTGACAGGGTCCAATGAGCAGTTCTTC. This sequence encodes CASSFLTGSNEQFF.

The genes are TRBV5-6 and TRBJ2-7; 7 bases are shared with TRBD1. Germline trimming cut 4 bases from V and 2 bases from J; bases unmatched to any gene: 3. Germline V CDR1 and CDR2: SGHDT, YYEEEE. The CDR3 covers 13 residues. In DNA, the CDR3 is TGTGCCAGCAGCCACAGGGGCACCTACGAGCAGTACTTC. Translating it yields CASSHRGTYEQYF.

The V call is TRBV15, the J call TRBJ2-5, with 12 positions matching TRBD2. The CDR3 is 15 residues long. The V gene's germline CDR1 is LNHNV and CDR2 YYDKDF (reference sequence). The junction had 3 bases not matched to a gene; V was cut back by 5 bases and J by 2 bases. The CDR3 here is CATSVGLAGQETQYF. As DNA, the CDR3 is TGTGCCACCAGCGTCGGACTAGCGGGGCAAGAGACCCAGTACTTC.

The genes are TRBV5-6 and TRBJ2-3; D might be TRBD2 (6 bases). Germline V gene lookup returns CDR1 SGHDT and CDR2 YYEEEE. The V end lost 0 bases, the J end lost 1 base, and 9 bases lay between the germline ends. This CDR3 region has 15 residues. CDR3 protein: CASSLDPGGTDTQYF. CDR3 coding DNA: TGTGCCAGCAGCTTGGATCCGGGGGGCACAGATACGCAGTATTTT.

The CDR3 region is CASIHRGRVHEQYF. DNA of the CDR3: TGTGCCAGCATCCACAGGGGGCGGGTCCACGAGCAGTACTTC. V gene TRBV4-2 combines with J gene TRBJ2-7, with 9 bases aligning to TRBD1. The J segment lost 5 bases and the V segment lost 7 bases, leaving 9 bases of the junction unmatched. CDR3 length: 14 residues. The V gene's germline CDR1 is LGHNA and CDR2 YNFKEQ.

V is TRBV9 and J is TRBJ2-1; D may be TRBD1 (5 bases). Trimming took 0 bases from V and 2 from J, leaving 9 bases between them. Germline V gene sequence: CDR1 SGDLS, CDR2 YYNGEE. The CDR3 consists of 15 residues. CDR3 in amino acids: CASSVVWGPYNEQFF. The CDR3 DNA follows: TGTGCCAGCAGCGTAGTTTGGGGCCCCTACAATGAGCAGTTCTTC.

The CDR3 DNA is TGTGCCAGCAGCCCCCGGACAGGGGAAGAGACCCAGTACTTC. It specifies CASSPRTGEETQYF. The V and J genes are TRBV9 and TRBJ2-5; TRBD1 aligns across 9 bases. The CDR3 contains 14 residues. From germline, CDR1 is SGDLS and CDR2 YYNGEE. With 4 bases clipped from V and 3 bases from J, the junction kept 4 bases outside the gene matches.

This rearrangement joins TRBV18 to TRBJ1-5, with TRBD1 matching 8 bases. Germline V gene lookup returns CDR1 KGHSH and CDR2 LQKENI. The CDR3 length is 15 residues. With 0 bases clipped from V and 7 bases from J, the junction kept 5 bases outside the gene matches. The CDR3 nucleotides read TGTGCCAGCTCACCACCCTCAGGGGGCGACCAGCCCCAGCATTTT. Amino acids: CASSPPSGGDQPQHF.

This sequence joins TRBV5-6 and TRBJ1-1; unclear D gene. V gave up 2 bases and J gave up 3 bases, with 11 bases separating them. The CDR3 has 14 amino acids. CDR1 and CDR2 from the germline V gene are SGHDT and YYEEEE. In DNA form, the CDR3 reads TGTGCCAGCAGCTTTGTCGCCAGGTACACTGAAGCTTTCTTT. Translated, it gives CASSFVARYTEAFF.

This chain joins TRBV7-3 and TRBJ2-2; TRBD2 aligns across 7 bases. Germline loops: CDR1 SGHTA, CDR2 FQGTGA. This CDR3 spans 17 amino acids. J was trimmed by 1 base and V by 5 bases; bases with no gene match: 10. CDR3 residues: CASSPRGGAVNTGELFF. The CDR3 bases are TGTGCCAGCAGCCCCCGGGGAGGGGCCGTGAACACCGGGGAGCTGTTTTTT.

This chain uses TRBV10-3 with TRBJ2-7; 13 bases agree with TRBD2. V was clipped by 8 bases and J by 3 bases; unmatched bases: 4. The CDR3 spans 14 residues. Germline values: CDR1 ENHRY, CDR2 SYGVKD. The CDR3, as DNA: TGTGCCATCGGACTAGCGGGAGCCCTCTACGAGCAGTACTTC. This translates into CAIGLAGALYEQYF.

The chain couples TRBV30 to TRBJ2-7; 9 positions agree with TRBD1. From germline, CDR1 is GTSNPN and CDR2 SVGIG (reference sequence). V was pared by 4 bases and J by 0 bases, with 4 bases of the junction left unmatched. The CDR3 totals 14 residues. The CDR3 DNA follows: TGTGCCTGGAACCCGGGACAGGGCTCCTACGAGCAGTACTTC. It specifies CAWNPGQGSYEQYF.

The chain recombines TRBV18 with TRBJ1-1; possibly TRBD1 for D (5 bases). This CDR3 contains 15 residues. Trimming shortened V by 3 bases and J by 2 bases, and 13 bases separated the two germline ends. The germline CDR1 and CDR2 sequences are KGHSH and LQKENI. The CDR3, as DNA: TGTGCCAGCTCACCTCGACAGCAACTTAACACTGAAGCTTTCTTT. Translating gives CASSPRQQLNTEAFF.

This chain joins TRBV27 and TRBJ2-2; 9 positions agree with TRBD1. The length of the CDR3 is 14 residues. V shed 5 bases, J shed 5 bases, and the junction held 3 bases outside the gene matches. Germline values: CDR1 MNHEY, CDR2 SMNVEV (reference sequence). Written as DNA, the CDR3 is TGTGCCAGCAGTGACAGGGGGATGACCGGGGAGCTGTTTTTT. Amino acids: CASSDRGMTGELFF.

The chain recombines TRBV5-6 with TRBJ2-5; 7 nucleotides match TRBD1. The DNA end lines up better with TRBJ2-7; the J call may be wrong. CDR3 length: 13 residues. The germline gives CDR1 SGHDT, CDR2 YYEEEE. CDR3 protein: CASNRQGGYEQYF. CDR3 nucleotides: TGTGCCAGCAACCGACAGGGCGGCTACGAGCAGTACTTC.

This chain links TRBV6-5 with TRBJ2-5, with no clear D. V lost 2 bases to trimming and J lost 5 bases, with 9 bases between them. This CDR3 region has 13 residues. The V gene's germline CDR1 is MNHEY and CDR2 SVGAGI. Written as DNA, the CDR3 is TGTGCCAGCAGTTACAACTCCGGGGAGACCCAGTACTTC. Translating it yields CASSYNSGETQYF.